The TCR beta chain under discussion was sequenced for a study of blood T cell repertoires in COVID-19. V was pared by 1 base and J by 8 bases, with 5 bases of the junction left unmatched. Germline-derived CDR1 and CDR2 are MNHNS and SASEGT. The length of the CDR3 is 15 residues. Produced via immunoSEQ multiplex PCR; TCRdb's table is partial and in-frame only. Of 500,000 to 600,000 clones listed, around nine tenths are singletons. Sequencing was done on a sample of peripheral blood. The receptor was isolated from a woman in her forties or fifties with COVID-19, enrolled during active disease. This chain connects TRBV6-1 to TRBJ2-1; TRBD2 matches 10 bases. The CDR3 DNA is TGTGCCAGCAGTGAAGAGGTAGCGGGGGGAGATGAGCAGTTCTTC. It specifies CASSEEVAGGDEQFF.